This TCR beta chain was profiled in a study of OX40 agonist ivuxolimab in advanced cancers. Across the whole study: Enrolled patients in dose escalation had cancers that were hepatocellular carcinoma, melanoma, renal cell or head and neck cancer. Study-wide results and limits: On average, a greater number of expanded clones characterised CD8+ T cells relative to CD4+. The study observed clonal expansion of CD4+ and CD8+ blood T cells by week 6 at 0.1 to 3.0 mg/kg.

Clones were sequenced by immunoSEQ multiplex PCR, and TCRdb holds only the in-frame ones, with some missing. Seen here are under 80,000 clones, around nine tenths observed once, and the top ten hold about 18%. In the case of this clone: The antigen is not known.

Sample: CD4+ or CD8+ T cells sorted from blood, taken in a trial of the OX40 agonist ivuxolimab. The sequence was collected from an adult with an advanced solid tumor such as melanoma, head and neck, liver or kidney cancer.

CDR3 in DNA: TGCGCCAGCAGCCAGAACGACGGCGGCTATGGCTACACCTTC. Encoded protein: CASSQNDGGYGYTF. The genes are TRBV4-3 and TRBJ1-2; D remains ambiguous. The CDR3 is 14 amino acids. Between the trimmed V and J ends, which lost 3 bases and 4 bases, there was a span of 12 bases. CDR1 and CDR2 from the germline V gene are LGHNA and YSLEER.